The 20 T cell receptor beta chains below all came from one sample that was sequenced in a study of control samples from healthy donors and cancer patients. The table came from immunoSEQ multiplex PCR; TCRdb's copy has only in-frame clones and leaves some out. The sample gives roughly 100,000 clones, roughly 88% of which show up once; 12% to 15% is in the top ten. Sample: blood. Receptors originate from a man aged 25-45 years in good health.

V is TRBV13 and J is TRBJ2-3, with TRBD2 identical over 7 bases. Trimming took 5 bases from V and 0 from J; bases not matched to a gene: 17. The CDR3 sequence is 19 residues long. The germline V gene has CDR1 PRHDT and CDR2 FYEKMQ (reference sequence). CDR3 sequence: CASSLTAWLADSSTDTQYF. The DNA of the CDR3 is TGTGCCAGCAGCCTAACAGCTTGGCTAGCGGATTCTAGCACAGATACGCAGTATTTT.

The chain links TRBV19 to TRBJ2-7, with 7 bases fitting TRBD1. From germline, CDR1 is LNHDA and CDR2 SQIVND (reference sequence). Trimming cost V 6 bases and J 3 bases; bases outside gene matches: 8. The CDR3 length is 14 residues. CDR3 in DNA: TGTGCCAGTAGGCCACCAGGGGGATACTACGAGCAGTACTTC. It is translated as CASRPPGGYYEQYF.

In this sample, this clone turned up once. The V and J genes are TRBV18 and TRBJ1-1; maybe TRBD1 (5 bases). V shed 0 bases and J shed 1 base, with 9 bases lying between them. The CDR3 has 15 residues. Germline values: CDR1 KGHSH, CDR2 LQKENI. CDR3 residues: CASSPPGVRNTEAFF. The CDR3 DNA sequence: TGTGCCAGCTCACCACCAGGGGTGCGGAACACTGAAGCTTTCTTT. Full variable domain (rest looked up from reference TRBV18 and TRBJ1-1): NAGVMQNPRHLVRRRGQEARLRCSPMKGHSHVYWYRQLPEEGLKFMVYLQKENIIDESGMPKERFSAEFPKEGPSILRIQQVVRGDSAAYFCASSPPGVRNTEAFFGQGTRLTVV.

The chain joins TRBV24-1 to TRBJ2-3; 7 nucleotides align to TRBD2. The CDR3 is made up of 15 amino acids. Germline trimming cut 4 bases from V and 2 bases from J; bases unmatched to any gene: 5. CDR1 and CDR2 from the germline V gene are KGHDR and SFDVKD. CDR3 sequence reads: CATSDIAGPTDTQYF. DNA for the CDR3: TGTGCCACCAGTGACATAGCGGGCCCCACAGATACGCAGTATTTT.

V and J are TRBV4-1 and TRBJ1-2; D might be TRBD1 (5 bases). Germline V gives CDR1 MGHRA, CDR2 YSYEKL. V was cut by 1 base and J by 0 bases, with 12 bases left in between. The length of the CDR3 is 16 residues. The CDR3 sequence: CASSQGTPGTNYGYTF. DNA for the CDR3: TGCGCCAGCAGCCAAGGAACCCCAGGGACTAACTATGGCTACACCTTC.

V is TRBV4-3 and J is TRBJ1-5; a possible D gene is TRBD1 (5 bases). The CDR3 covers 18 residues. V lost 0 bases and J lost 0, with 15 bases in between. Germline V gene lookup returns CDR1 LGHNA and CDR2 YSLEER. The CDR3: CASSQEPGSGHSNQPQHF. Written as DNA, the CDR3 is TGCGCCAGCAGCCAAGAACCAGGGTCGGGGCATAGCAATCAGCCCCAGCATTTT.

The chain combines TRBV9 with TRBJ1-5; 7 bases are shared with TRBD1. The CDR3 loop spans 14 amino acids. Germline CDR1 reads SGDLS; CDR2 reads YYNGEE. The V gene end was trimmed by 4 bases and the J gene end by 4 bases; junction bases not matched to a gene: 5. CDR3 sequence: CASSLGTVNQPQHF. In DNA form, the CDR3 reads TGTGCCAGCAGCTTAGGGACAGTAAATCAGCCCCAGCATTTT.

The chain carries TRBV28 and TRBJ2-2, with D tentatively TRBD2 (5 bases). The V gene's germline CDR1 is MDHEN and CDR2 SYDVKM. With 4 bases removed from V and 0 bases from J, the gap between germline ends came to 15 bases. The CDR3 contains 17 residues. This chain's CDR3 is CASSYPTGTANTGELFF. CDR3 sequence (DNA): TGTGCCAGCAGTTACCCGACGGGAACCGCGAACACCGGGGAGCTGTTTTTT.

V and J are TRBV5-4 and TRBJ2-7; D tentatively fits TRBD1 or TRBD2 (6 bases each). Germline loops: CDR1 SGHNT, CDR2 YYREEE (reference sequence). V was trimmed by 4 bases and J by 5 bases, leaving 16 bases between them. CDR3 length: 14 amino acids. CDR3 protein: CASSRVGGSHEQYF. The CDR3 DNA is TGTGCCAGCAGCCGAGTAGGGGGGAGCCACGAGCAGTACTTC.

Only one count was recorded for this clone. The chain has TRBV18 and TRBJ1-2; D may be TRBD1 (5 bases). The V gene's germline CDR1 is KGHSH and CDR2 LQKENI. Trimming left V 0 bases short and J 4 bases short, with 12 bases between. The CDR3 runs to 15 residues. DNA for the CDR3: TGTGCCAGCTCACCACCGGAGGGGCGCATCTATGGCTACACCTTC. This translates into CASSPPEGRIYGYTF.

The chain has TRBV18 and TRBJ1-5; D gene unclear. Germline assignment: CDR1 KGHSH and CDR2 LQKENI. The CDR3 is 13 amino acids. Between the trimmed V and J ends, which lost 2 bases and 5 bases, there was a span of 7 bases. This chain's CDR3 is CASSPIGDQPQHF. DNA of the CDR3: TGTGCCAGCTCACCAATTGGAGATCAGCCCCAGCATTTT.

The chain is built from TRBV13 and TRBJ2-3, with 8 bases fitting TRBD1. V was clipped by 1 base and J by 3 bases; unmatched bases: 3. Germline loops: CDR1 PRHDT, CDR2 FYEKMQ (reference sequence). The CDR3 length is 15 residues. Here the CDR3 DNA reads TGTGCCAGCAGCTTAGTGACAGGGGAGACAGATACGCAGTATTTT. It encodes CASSLVTGETDTQYF.

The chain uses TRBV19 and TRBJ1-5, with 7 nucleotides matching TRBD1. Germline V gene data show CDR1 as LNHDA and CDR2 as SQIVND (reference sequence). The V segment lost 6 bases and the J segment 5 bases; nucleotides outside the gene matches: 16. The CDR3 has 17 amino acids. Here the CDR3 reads CASSPDRQLLYDQPQHF. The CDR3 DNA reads TGTGCCAGTAGCCCGGACAGGCAGCTCCTGTATGATCAGCCCCAGCATTTT.

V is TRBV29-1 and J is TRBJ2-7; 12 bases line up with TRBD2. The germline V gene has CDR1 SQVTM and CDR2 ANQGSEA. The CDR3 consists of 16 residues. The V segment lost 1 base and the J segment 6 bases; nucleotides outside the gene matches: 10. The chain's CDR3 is CSVEGLAGAYNPEQYF. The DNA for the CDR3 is TGCAGCGTTGAAGGACTAGCGGGAGCGTATAATCCCGAGCAGTACTTC.

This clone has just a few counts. The CDR3 sequence: CASSLTGQGSSPLHF. In nucleotides, the CDR3 is TGTGCCAGCAGCTTAACTGGCCAGGGGAGTTCACCCCTCCACTTT. V gene TRBV7-3 combines with J gene TRBJ1-6, with D tentatively TRBD1 (6 bases). This CDR3 has 15 residues. V was pared by 0 bases and J by 9 bases, with 12 bases between. Germline CDR1 and CDR2: SGHTA and FQGTGA.

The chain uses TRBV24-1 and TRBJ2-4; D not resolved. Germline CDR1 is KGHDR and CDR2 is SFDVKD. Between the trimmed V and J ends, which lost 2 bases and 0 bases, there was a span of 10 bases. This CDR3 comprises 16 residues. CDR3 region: CATSDSGDVAKNIQYF. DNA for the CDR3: TGTGCCACCAGTGATTCAGGTGATGTAGCCAAAAACATTCAGTACTTC.

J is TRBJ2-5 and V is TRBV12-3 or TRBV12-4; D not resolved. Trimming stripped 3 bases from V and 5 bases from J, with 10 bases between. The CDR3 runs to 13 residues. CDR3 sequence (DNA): TGTGCCAGCAGTTTTGGGGTTGTGGAGACCCAGTACTTC. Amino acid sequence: CASSFGVVETQYF.

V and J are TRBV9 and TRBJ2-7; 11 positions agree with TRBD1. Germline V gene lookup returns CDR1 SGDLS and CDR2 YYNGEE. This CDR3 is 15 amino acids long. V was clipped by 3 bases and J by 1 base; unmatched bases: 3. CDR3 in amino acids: CASSAGDRGSYEQYF. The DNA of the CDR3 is TGTGCCAGCAGCGCTGGGGACAGGGGGTCCTACGAGCAGTACTTC. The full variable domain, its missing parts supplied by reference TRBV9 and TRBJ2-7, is DSGVTQTPKHLITATGQRVTLRCSPRSGDLSVYWYQQSLDQGLQFLIQYYNGEERAKGNILERFSAQQFPDLHSELNLSSLELGDSALYFCASSAGDRGSYEQYFGPGTRLTVT.

The CDR3 DNA reads as TGTGCCAGCTGCCAAGACGGTGGCACCTACGAGCAGTACTTC. It encodes CASCQDGGTYEQYF. The chain couples TRBV28 to TRBJ2-7; no clear D. This CDR3 is 14 amino acids long. V was pared by 8 bases and J by 2 bases, with 16 bases between. CDR1 and CDR2 (germline): MDHEN, SYDVKM.

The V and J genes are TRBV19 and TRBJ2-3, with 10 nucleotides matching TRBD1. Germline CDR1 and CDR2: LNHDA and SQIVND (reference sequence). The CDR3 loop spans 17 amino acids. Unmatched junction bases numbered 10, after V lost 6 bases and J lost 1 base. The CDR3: CASSRLRTGGGTDTQYF. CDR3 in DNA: TGTGCCAGTAGCCGACTCAGGACAGGGGGTGGCACAGATACGCAGTATTTT. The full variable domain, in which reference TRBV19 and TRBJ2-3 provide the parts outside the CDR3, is DGGITQSPKYLFRKEGQNVTLSCEQNLNHDAMYWYRQDPGQGLRLIYYSQIVNDFQKGDIAEGYSVSREKKESFPLTVTSAQKNPTAFYLCASSRLRTGGGTDTQYFGPGTRLTVL.